This T cell receptor (beta chain) was observed in a study of OX40 agonist ivuxolimab in advanced cancers. Overall study: Patients were given ivuxolimab, an antibody that agonizes OX40 (CD134).

Clones were read by immunoSEQ multiplex PCR, and TCRdb kept only the in-frame ones, dropping some. The sample comprises tens of thousands of clones, 82% of which are singletons, and 4% to 6% rests with the top ten. Specimen: CD4+ or CD8+ T cells sorted from blood, collected in a trial of the OX40 agonist ivuxolimab. The TCR originated in an adult with an advanced solid tumor such as melanoma, head and neck, liver or kidney cancer.

The CDR3 is CASSGRGFEGGQYF. CDR3 DNA: TGTGCCAGCAGCGGGAGGGGTTTCGAAGGTGGGCAGTACTTC. The chain links TRBV9 to TRBJ2-7; D perhaps matches TRBD2 (6 bases). Germline CDR1 and CDR2: SGDLS and YYNGEE. This CDR3 has 14 residues. V dropped 3 bases and J dropped 9 bases, with 19 bases sitting between them.